This TCR beta chain was found in a study of OX40 agonist ivuxolimab in advanced cancers. TCRdb's table, derived via immunoSEQ multiplex PCR, lists solely in-frame clones and lacks some. The profile shows 65,000 to 90,000 clones, about nine tenths of them singletons. The CDR3 loop spans 15 amino acids. V shed 5 bases and J shed 4 bases, with 14 bases lying between them. Germline V gene data show CDR1 as MNHNS and CDR2 as SASEGT. This receptor was identified in an adult with an advanced solid tumor such as melanoma, head and neck, liver or kidney cancer. Source: CD4+ or CD8+ T cells sorted from blood, taken in a trial of the OX40 agonist ivuxolimab. The gene calls are TRBV6-1 and TRBJ1-4; D call uncertain. CDR3 loop: CASSTHSNYNEKLFF. The CDR3 DNA reads as TGTGCCAGCAGTACCCACTCGAACTATAATGAAAAACTGTTTTTT.